This passage covers 29 T cell receptor beta chains from one sample sequenced in a study of TIL therapy for anti-PD-1-resistant metastatic lung cancer. This was the immunoSEQ v3 assay. Repertoires were generated with immunoSEQ multiplex PCR, while TCRdb's copy carries only in-frame clones and drops some. The table records about 26,000 clones, roughly two thirds of them present only once. As for time point: pre-treatment sample, taken before nivolumab and TIL therapy. The tumor samples were excised metastases, mostly pleural nodules or supraclavicular lymph nodes. Specimen: tumor tissue, collected at baseline. The receptors shown here come from a woman between 30 and 80 years old with non-small cell lung cancer.

The J gene is TRBJ2-5, the V gene TRBV28, with no clear D. The CDR3 has 14 residues. Germline V gene lookup returns CDR1 MDHEN and CDR2 SYDVKM. V was shortened by 2 bases and J by 8 bases, with 15 bases between the two germline ends. The CDR3 DNA is TGTGCCAGCAGTTTAAGGTCGGGCTCTGGTACCCAGTACTTC. Translating gives CASSLRSGSGTQYF.

This chain uses TRBV7-9 with TRBJ1-2, with D tentatively TRBD1 (5 bases). V was cut by 10 bases and J by 5 bases, with 17 bases left in between. This CDR3 has 13 residues. Per the germline V gene, CDR1 is SEHNR and CDR2 is FQNEAQ (reference sequence). In DNA form, the CDR3 reads TGTGCCAACTCACCGGGGGGAGGGTATGGCTACACCTTC. This translates into CANSPGGGYGYTF.

This clone qualifies as medium-sized. The J gene is TRBJ2-7, the V gene TRBV19, with 9 bases aligning to TRBD2. Trimming cost V 4 bases and J 6 bases; bases outside gene matches: 13. CDR1 and CDR2 from the germline V gene are LNHDA and SQIVND (reference sequence). This CDR3 region has 16 residues. In DNA, the CDR3 is TGTGCCAGTAGTAGTCTAGGGGGTCTAGCGGGACGCGAGCAGTACTTC. It specifies CASSSLGGLAGREQYF.

The chain uses TRBV11-1 and TRBJ2-7, with TRBD2 identical over 11 bases. The CDR3 consists of 14 residues. Unmatched junction bases numbered 6, after V lost 5 bases and J lost 6 bases. Germline V lookup: CDR1 SGHAT, CDR2 FQDESV (reference sequence). The CDR3 protein is CASSELAGAGEQYF. The CDR3 DNA sequence: TGTGCCAGCAGCGAACTAGCGGGAGCTGGCGAGCAGTACTTC.

The rearrangement uses TRBV29-1 and TRBJ1-1, with D hard to call. The ends were cut back, 2 bases at V and 6 bases at J, with 13 bases in the middle. The CDR3 spans 13 residues. The germline V gene has CDR1 SQVTM and CDR2 ANQGSEA. The CDR3 is CSVERRLSSEAFF. CDR3 DNA: TGCAGCGTTGAACGCAGGTTGAGCTCTGAAGCTTTCTTT.

The J gene is TRBJ2-1, the V gene TRBV7-2, with TRBD2 matching 9 bases. The V gene's germline CDR1 is SGHTA and CDR2 FQGNSA. The CDR3 covers 16 residues. The V and J ends lost 5 bases and 0 bases, in that order; junction bases with no gene match: 5. The CDR3 DNA reads TGTGCCAGCAGCGAATTAGCGGGAGCCTCCTACAATGAGCAGTTCTTC. Its protein is CASSELAGASYNEQFF.

V usage is TRBV10-2 and J usage is TRBJ2-2; D gene ambiguous. The CDR3 is 14 amino acids. Germline CDR1 reads WSHSY; CDR2 reads SAAADI. V shed 0 bases and J shed 4 bases, with 6 bases lying between them. The CDR3 nucleotides are TGCGCCAGCAGTGAGTCGTGGGGCACCGGGGAGCTGTTTTTT. Translating gives CASSESWGTGELFF.

The chain carries TRBV7-9 and TRBJ1-1; a weak D match, TRBD1 (6 bases). The CDR3 loop spans 15 amino acids. Looked up from germline, CDR1 is SEHNR and CDR2 is FQNEAQ (reference sequence). V lost 4 bases to trimming and J lost 2 bases, with 14 bases between them. CDR3 coding DNA: TGTGCCAGCAGCTCCGACAGAGGGGGAAACACTGAAGCTTTCTTT. Translation gives CASSSDRGGNTEAFF.

The gene calls are TRBV7-2 and TRBJ2-5; D is perhaps TRBD2 (5 bases). The CDR3 spans 18 residues. CDR1 and CDR2 from the germline V gene are SGHTA and FQGNSA. Trimming pared 1 base from V and 2 bases from J, leaving 20 bases between. CDR3 region: CASSLVRRTRPIQETQYF. The CDR3 DNA reads TGTGCCAGCAGCTTAGTGAGGAGGACCCGCCCAATACAAGAGACCCAGTACTTC.

The V call is TRBV5-6, the J call TRBJ2-5; 11 positions agree with TRBD2. Germline V gene lookup returns CDR1 SGHDT and CDR2 YYEEEE. The V segment lost 9 bases and the J segment 4 bases; nucleotides outside the gene matches: 11. This CDR3 has 15 amino acids. The CDR3 nucleotides are TGTGCCACTACAATAGCGGGAGGGCCGCTAGAGACCCAGTACTTC. This translates into CATTIAGGPLETQYF.

There are a few counts of this clone. The rearrangement uses TRBV5-6 and TRBJ1-2, with TRBD1 identical over 9 bases. This CDR3 has 15 residues. Trimming took 1 base from V and 4 from J; bases not matched to a gene: 5. Per the germline V gene, CDR1 is SGHDT and CDR2 is YYEEEE. The CDR3 region is CASSLFTGGVYGYTF. CDR3 DNA: TGTGCCAGCAGCTTGTTTACAGGGGGCGTCTATGGCTACACCTTC.

The chain recombines TRBV5-1 with TRBJ1-1, with D perhaps TRBD1 (6 bases). CDR3 size: 14 residues. The V and J ends lost 5 bases and 3 bases respectively, with 14 bases between them. The germline CDR1 and CDR2 sequences are SGHRS and YFSETQ. The CDR3 region is CASRRGTSDTEAFF. CDR3 in DNA: TGCGCCAGCAGGAGGGGGACTTCTGACACTGAAGCTTTCTTT.

The rearrangement uses TRBV6-1 and TRBJ2-7, with 7 bases identical to TRBD2. Germline-derived CDR1 and CDR2 are MNHNS and SASEGT. The CDR3 sequence is 13 residues long. The trim removed 4 bases at V and 6 bases at J, leaving 6 bases unmatched. CDR3 bases: TGTGCCAGCAGTGCGGGACTACTATCCGAGCAGTACTTC. As protein: CASSAGLLSEQYF.

The genes are TRBV6-5 and TRBJ1-2; D is undetermined. Between the trimmed V and J ends, which lost 6 bases and 2 bases, there was a span of 13 bases. This CDR3 has 14 residues. Germline CDR1 reads MNHEY; CDR2 reads SVGAGI. This chain's CDR3 is CASRTFRENYGYTF. The DNA for the CDR3 is TGTGCCAGCAGGACATTTAGAGAGAACTATGGCTACACCTTC.

The rearrangement joins TRBV27 to TRBJ2-7; perhaps D is TRBD1 or TRBD2 (5 bases each). There are 13 residues in the CDR3. V lost 8 bases to trimming and J lost 1 base, with 12 bases between them. CDR1 is MNHEY, CDR2 SMNVEV, per germline (reference sequence). CDR3 DNA sequence: TGTGCCAGCTGGGGGAGTTTTTCCTACGAGCAGTACTTC. As protein: CASWGSFSYEQYF.

The chain has TRBV13 and TRBJ2-6; D gene unclear. The V end lost 0 bases, the J end lost 0 bases, and 0 bases lay between the germline ends. The CDR3 is 14 amino acids. CDR1 and CDR2 from the germline V gene are PRHDT and FYEKMQ (reference sequence). CDR3 bases: TGTGCCAGCAGCTTAGGCTCTGGGGCCAACGTCCTGACTTTC. Translation gives CASSLGSGANVLTF.

This chain joins TRBV19 and TRBJ1-1; D is ambiguous. V lost 3 bases and J lost 0, with 8 bases in between. CDR1 is LNHDA and CDR2 is SQIVND in the germline V gene (reference sequence). The CDR3 runs 14 residues. CDR3 protein: CASSITVMNTEAFF. DNA of the CDR3: TGTGCCAGTAGTATCACAGTGATGAACACTGAAGCTTTCTTT.

This clone was seen just once. J is TRBJ2-5 and V is TRBV5-5; D is unresolved. CDR3 size: 15 residues. With 1 base removed from V and 5 bases from J, the gap between germline ends came to 15 bases. Germline V gene data show CDR1 as SGHKS and CDR2 as YYEKEE (reference sequence). The CDR3 protein is CASSLTPTGGETQYF. DNA of the CDR3: TGTGCCAGCAGCTTGACCCCCACGGGTGGGGAGACCCAGTACTTC.

The genes are TRBV6-1 and TRBJ2-3; the D gene could be TRBD1 or TRBD2 (5 bases each). Germline values: CDR1 MNHNS, CDR2 SASEGT. CDR3 length: 13 residues. V gave up 8 bases and J gave up 6 bases, with 15 bases separating them. The CDR3 spells CASREGLKDTQYF. In DNA form, the CDR3 reads TGTGCCAGCCGAGAGGGGTTGAAGGATACGCAGTATTTT.

This clone was found once. This rearrangement joins TRBV20-1 to TRBJ2-7; D is perhaps TRBD2 (6 bases). The CDR3 consists of 11 residues. Germline CDR1 is DFQATT and CDR2 is SNEGSKA (reference sequence). Trimming cost V 5 bases and J 3 bases, with 8 bases left between them. The CDR3 sequence is CSAGRGYEQYF. The DNA for the CDR3 is TGCAGTGCTGGGCGGGGCTACGAGCAGTACTTC.

The chain recombines TRBV5-1 with TRBJ1-2; D gene unclear. The CDR3 length is 16 residues. Trimming shortened V by 0 bases and J by 1 base, and 13 bases separated the two germline ends. Germline CDR1 SGHRS, CDR2 YFSETQ. CDR3 in amino acids: CASSLGTRNLNYGYTF. The CDR3 DNA is TGCGCCAGCAGCTTGGGCACCCGGAACCTTAACTATGGCTACACCTTC.

The rearrangement uses TRBV11-2 and TRBJ2-5; 9 bases line up with TRBD2. Germline CDR1 reads SGHAT; CDR2 reads FQNNGV. The CDR3 is 16 residues long. Trimming removed 0 bases from V and 3 bases from J; junction bases left unmatched: 5. The CDR3: CASSLERTSAKETQYF. The CDR3 nucleotides are TGTGCCAGCAGCTTAGAGAGGACTAGCGCAAAAGAGACCCAGTACTTC. Full variable domain (outside the CDR3, taken from reference TRBV11-2 and TRBJ2-5): EAGVAQSPRYKIIEKRQSVAFWCNPISGHATLYWYQQILGQGPKLLIQFQNNGVVDDSQLPKDRFSAERLKGVDSTLKIQPAKLEDSAVYLCASSLERTSAKETQYFGPGTRLLVL.

The J gene is TRBJ2-3, the V gene TRBV5-6; 9 nucleotides agree with TRBD2. The junction had 4 bases not matched to a gene; V was cut back by 4 bases and J by 1 base. Looked up from germline, CDR1 is SGHDT and CDR2 is YYEEEE. The CDR3 spans 15 residues. As DNA, the CDR3 is TGTGCCAGCAGCGACATAGCGGGAGGCACAGATACGCAGTATTTT. This encodes CASSDIAGGTDTQYF. The full variable domain, its missing parts supplied by reference TRBV5-6 and TRBJ2-3, is DAGVTQSPTHLIKTRGQQVTLRCSPKSGHDTVSWYQQALGQGPQFIFQYYEEEERQRGNFPDRFSGHQFPNYSSELNVNALLLGDSALYLCASSDIAGGTDTQYFGPGTRLTVL.

This clone is termed medium-sized. V gene TRBV6-5 combines with J gene TRBJ1-2; D ambiguous. The germline gives CDR1 MNHEY, CDR2 SVGAGI. CDR3 length: 13 amino acids. Trimming stripped 2 bases from V and 4 bases from J, with 8 bases between. The CDR3 protein is CASSYDGVYGYTF. The CDR3 bases are TGTGCCAGCAGTTACGACGGGGTCTATGGCTACACCTTC.

This clone was picked up one time. The gene calls are TRBV7-8 and TRBJ2-2; 11 bases match TRBD2. The J segment lost 7 bases and the V segment lost 3 bases, leaving 7 bases of the junction unmatched. Per germline, CDR1 SGHVS and CDR2 FQNEAQ. The CDR3 covers 16 residues. The CDR3 here is CASSFFSGRGGGELFF. The CDR3, as DNA: TGTGCCAGCAGCTTCTTTAGCGGGAGGGGTGGCGGGGAGCTGTTTTTT.

This clone was detected ten times or more. J is TRBJ2-7 and V is TRBV5-6; D ambiguous. This CDR3 is 12 amino acids long. V was shortened by 6 bases and J by 0 bases, with 7 bases between the two germline ends. Per germline, CDR1 SGHDT and CDR2 YYEEEE. This chain's CDR3 is CASTAASYEQYF. In nucleotides, the CDR3 is TGTGCCAGCACTGCGGCCTCCTACGAGCAGTACTTC.

The rearrangement links TRBV5-4 to TRBJ2-3; unclear D gene. This CDR3 is 14 amino acids long. Germline CDR1 is SGHNT and CDR2 is YYREEE (reference sequence). Trimming cost V 0 bases and J 2 bases, with 7 bases left between them. The CDR3 DNA reads as TGTGCCAGCAGCTTGGGCCCAGTCACAGATACGCAGTATTTT. It translates to CASSLGPVTDTQYF.

This chain links TRBV27 with TRBJ2-1, with D unresolved. Germline V gene sequence: CDR1 MNHEY, CDR2 SMNVEV (reference sequence). Between the trimmed V and J ends, which lost 1 base and 4 bases, there was a span of 5 bases. There are 13 residues in the CDR3. CDR3 DNA sequence: TGTGCCAGCAGTTTATGGCGGTACAATGAGCAGTTCTTC. This sequence encodes CASSLWRYNEQFF.

V usage is TRBV30 and J usage is TRBJ1-1; D gene ambiguous. The V end lost 2 bases, the J end lost 6 bases, and 7 bases lay between the germline ends. CDR1 and CDR2 (germline): GTSNPN, SVGIG (reference sequence). The CDR3 consists of 11 residues. The CDR3 DNA follows: TGTGCCTGGAGTTGGAAGTCTGAAGCTTTCTTT. This gives the protein CAWSWKSEAFF.